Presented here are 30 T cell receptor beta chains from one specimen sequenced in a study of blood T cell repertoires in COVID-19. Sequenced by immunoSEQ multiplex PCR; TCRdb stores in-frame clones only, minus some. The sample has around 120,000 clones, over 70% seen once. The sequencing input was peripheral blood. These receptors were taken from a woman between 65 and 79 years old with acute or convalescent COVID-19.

The CDR3 region has the DNA TGTGCCAGTAAAAGGGGCCCGAACACTGAAGCTTTCTTT. Its protein is CASKRGPNTEAFF. This rearrangement joins TRBV6-6 to TRBJ1-1, with D tentatively TRBD1 (5 bases). Deletions cut 9 bases from V and 1 base from J, with 12 bases between. The CDR3 is 13 amino acids. From germline, CDR1 is MNHNY and CDR2 SVGAGI (reference sequence).

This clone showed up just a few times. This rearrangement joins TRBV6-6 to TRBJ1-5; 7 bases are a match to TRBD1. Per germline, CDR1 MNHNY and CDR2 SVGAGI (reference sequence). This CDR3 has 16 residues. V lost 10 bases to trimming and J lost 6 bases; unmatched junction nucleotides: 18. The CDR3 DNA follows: TGTGCCACCGCCCAACGGACAGCCCCAGGGGGTCAGCCCCAGCATTTT. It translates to CATAQRTAPGGQPQHF.

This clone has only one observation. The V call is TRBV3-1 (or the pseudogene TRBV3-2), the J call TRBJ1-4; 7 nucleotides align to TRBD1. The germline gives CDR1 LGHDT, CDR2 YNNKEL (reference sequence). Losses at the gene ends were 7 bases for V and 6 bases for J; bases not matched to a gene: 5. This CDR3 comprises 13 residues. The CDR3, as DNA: TGTGCCAGCATGCGACAGGGTGATGAAAAACTGTTTTTT. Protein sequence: CASMRQGDEKLFF.

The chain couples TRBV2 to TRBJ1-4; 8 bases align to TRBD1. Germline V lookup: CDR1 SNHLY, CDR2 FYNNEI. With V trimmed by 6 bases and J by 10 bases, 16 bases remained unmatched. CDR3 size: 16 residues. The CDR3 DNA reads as TGTGCCAGCAGGCCTCCGGGACAGGCTAGGATGGTAAAACTGTTTTTT. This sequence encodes CASRPPGQARMVKLFF.

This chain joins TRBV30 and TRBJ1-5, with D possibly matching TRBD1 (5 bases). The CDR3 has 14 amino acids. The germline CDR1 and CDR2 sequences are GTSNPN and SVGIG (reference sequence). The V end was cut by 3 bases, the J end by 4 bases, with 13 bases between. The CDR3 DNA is TGTGCCTGGAGCCCACAGGTAGCTAATCAGCCCCAGCATTTT. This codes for CAWSPQVANQPQHF.

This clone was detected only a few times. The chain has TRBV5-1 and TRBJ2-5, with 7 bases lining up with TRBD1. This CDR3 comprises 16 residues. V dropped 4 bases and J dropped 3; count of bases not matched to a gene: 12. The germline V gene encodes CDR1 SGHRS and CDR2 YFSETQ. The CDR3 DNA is TGCGCCAGCAGCAGCCGGACAGGATTGAATGAAGAGACCCAGTACTTC. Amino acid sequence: CASSSRTGLNEETQYF.

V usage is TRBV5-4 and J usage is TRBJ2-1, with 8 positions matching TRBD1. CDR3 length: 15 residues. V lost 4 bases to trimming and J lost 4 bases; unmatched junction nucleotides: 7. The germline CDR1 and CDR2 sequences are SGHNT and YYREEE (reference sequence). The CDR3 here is CASSGGQGVYNEQFF. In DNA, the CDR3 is TGTGCCAGCAGCGGAGGACAGGGAGTGTACAATGAGCAGTTCTTC.

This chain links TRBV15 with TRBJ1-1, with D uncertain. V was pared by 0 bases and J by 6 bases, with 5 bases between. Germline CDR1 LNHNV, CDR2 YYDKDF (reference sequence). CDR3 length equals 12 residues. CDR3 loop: CATSRDFAEAFF. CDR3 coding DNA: TGTGCCACCAGCAGAGATTTCGCTGAAGCTTTCTTT.

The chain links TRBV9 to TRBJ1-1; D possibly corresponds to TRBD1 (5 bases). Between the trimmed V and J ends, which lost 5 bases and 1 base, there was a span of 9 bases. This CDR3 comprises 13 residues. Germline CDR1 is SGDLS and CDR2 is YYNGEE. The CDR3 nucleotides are TGTGCCAGCAGTCGACAGCCGAACACTGAAGCTTTCTTT. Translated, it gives CASSRQPNTEAFF.

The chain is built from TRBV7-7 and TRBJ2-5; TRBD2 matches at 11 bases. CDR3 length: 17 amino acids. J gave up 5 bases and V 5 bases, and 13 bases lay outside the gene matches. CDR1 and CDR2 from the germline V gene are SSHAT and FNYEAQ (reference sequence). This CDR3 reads CASSPGGSGGASETQYF. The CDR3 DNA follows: TGTGCCAGCAGCCCAGGTGGTAGCGGGGGGGCCTCGGAGACCCAGTACTTC. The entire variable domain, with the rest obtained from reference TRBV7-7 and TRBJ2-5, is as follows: GAGVSQSPRYKVTKRGQDVTLRCDPISSHATLYWYQQALGQGPEFLTYFNYEAQPDKSGLPSDRFSAERPEGSISTLTIQRTEQRDSAMYRCASSPGGSGGASETQYFGPGTRLLVL.

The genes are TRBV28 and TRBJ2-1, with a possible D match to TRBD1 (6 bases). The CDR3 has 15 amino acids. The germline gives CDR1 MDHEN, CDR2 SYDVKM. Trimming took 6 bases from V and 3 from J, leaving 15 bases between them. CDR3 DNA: TGTGCCAGCAGCTTAACAGGGTATCTCTACAATGAGCAGTTCTTC. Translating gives CASSLTGYLYNEQFF. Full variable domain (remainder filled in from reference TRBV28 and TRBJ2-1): DVKVTQSSRYLVKRTGEKVFLECVQDMDHENMFWYRQDPGLGLRLIYFSYDVKMKEKGDIPEGYSVSREKKERFSLILESASTNQTSMYLCASSLTGYLYNEQFFGPGTRLTVL.

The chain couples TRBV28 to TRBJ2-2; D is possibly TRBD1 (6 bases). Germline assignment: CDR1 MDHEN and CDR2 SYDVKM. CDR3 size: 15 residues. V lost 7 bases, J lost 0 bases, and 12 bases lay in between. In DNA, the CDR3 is TGTGCCAGCACCAAAGACAGGCCGAACACCGGGGAGCTGTTTTTT. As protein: CASTKDRPNTGELFF. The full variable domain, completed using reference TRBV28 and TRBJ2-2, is DVKVTQSSRYLVKRTGEKVFLECVQDMDHENMFWYRQDPGLGLRLIYFSYDVKMKEKGDIPEGYSVSREKKERFSLILESASTNQTSMYLCASTKDRPNTGELFFGEGSRLTVL.

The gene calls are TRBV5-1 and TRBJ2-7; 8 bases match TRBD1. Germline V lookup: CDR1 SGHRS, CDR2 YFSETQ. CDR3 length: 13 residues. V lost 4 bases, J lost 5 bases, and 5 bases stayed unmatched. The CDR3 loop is CASSHGQGHEQYF. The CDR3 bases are TGCGCCAGCAGCCACGGACAGGGCCACGAGCAGTACTTC.

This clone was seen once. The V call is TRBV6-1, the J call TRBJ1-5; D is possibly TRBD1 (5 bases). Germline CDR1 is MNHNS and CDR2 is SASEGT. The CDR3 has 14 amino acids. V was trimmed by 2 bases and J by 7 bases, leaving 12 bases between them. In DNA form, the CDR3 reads TGTGCCAGCAGTGAATTTACAGGAAGGCAGCCCCAGCATTTT. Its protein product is CASSEFTGRQPQHF.

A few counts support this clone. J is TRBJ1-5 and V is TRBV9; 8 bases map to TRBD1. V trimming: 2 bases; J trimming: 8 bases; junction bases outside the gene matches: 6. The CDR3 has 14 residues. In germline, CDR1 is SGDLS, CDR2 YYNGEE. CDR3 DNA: TGTGCCAGCAGCGTGGGACAGGCTGGGGAGCCCCAGCATTTT. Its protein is CASSVGQAGEPQHF.

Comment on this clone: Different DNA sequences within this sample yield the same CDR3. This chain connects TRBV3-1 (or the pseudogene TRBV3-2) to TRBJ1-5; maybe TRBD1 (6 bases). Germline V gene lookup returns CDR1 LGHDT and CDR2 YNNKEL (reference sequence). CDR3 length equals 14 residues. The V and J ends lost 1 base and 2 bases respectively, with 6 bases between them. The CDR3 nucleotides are TGTGCCAGCAGCCAAGGACAGGGCAATCAGCCCCAGCATTTT. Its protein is CASSQGQGNQPQHF.

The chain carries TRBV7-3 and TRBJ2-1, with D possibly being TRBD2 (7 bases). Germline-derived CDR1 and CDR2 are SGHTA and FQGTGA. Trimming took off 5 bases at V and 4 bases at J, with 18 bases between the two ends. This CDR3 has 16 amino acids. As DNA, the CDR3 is TGTGCCAGCAGCACCTTTTTGGGGGGGCCGTACAATGAGCAGTTCTTC. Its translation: CASSTFLGGPYNEQFF.

As DNA, the CDR3 is TGTGCCAGCAGTTCCCCCGGGACATACATGAACACTGAAGCTTTCTTT. Encoded protein: CASSSPGTYMNTEAFF. This sequence joins TRBV6-2 or TRBV6-3 and TRBJ1-1; TRBD1 might be the D (6 bases). The V end lost 4 bases, the J end lost 0 bases, and 15 bases lay between the germline ends. Looked up from germline, CDR1 is MNHEY and CDR2 is SVGEGT. CDR3 length: 16 amino acids.

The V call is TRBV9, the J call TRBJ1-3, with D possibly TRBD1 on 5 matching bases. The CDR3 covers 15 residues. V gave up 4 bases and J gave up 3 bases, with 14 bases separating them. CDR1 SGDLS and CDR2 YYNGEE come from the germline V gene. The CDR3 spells CASSLGGAVGNTIYF. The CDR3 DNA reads TGTGCCAGCAGCCTCGGAGGGGCTGTTGGAAACACCATATATTTT. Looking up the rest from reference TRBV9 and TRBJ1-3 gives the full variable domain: DSGVTQTPKHLITATGQRVTLRCSPRSGDLSVYWYQQSLDQGLQFLIQYYNGEERAKGNILERFSAQQFPDLHSELNLSSLELGDSALYFCASSLGGAVGNTIYFGEGSWLTVV.

CDR3 in amino acids: CASSENMAGGNSPLHF. As DNA, the CDR3 is TGTGCCAGCAGTGAAAATATGGCAGGGGGAAATTCACCCCTCCACTTT. This chain links TRBV2 with TRBJ1-6; 7 bases map to TRBD1. CDR3 size: 16 residues. Trimming at V came to 2 bases and at J to 7 bases, leaving 8 bases not matched to a gene. CDR1 SNHLY and CDR2 FYNNEI come from the germline V gene.

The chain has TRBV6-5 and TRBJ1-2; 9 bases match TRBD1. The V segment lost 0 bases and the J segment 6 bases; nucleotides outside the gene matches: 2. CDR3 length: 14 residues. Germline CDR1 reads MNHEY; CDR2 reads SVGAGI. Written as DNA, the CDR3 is TGTGCCAGCAGTTACTCCGGGACAGGGCATGGCTACACCTTC. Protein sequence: CASSYSGTGHGYTF.

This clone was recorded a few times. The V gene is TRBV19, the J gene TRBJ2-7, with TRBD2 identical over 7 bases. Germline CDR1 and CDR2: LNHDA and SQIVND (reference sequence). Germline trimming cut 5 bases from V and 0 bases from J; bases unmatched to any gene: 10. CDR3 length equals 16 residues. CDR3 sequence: CASSPQLASSSYEQYF. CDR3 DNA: TGTGCCAGTAGTCCCCAACTAGCGTCTAGCTCCTACGAGCAGTACTTC.

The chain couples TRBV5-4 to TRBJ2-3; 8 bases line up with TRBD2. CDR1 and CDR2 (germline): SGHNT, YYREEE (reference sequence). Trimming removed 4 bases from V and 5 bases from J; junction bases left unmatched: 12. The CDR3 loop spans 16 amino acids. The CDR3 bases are TGTGCCAGCAGCCACCCGGGGGTCCGGGGGGGAGATACGCAGTATTTT. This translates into CASSHPGVRGGDTQYF.

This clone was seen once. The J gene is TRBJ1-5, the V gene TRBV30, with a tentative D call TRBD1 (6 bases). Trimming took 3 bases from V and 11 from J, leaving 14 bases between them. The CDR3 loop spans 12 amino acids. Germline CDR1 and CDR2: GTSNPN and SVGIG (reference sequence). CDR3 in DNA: TGTGCCTGGAGCCCCGGGACATTAGCCCAGCATTTT. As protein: CAWSPGTLAQHF.

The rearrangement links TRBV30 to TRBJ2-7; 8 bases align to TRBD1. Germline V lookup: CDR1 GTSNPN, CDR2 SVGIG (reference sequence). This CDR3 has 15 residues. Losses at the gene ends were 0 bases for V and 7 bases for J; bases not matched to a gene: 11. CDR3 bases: TGTGCCTGGAGTGTTTTGACAGGGGCTTTGGGGGAGCAGTACTTC. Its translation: CAWSVLTGALGEQYF.

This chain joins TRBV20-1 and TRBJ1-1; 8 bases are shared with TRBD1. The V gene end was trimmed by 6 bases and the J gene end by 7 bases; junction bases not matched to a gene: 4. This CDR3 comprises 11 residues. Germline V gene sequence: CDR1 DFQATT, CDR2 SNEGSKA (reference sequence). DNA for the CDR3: TGCAGTGCGGCAGGGGGCGGTGAAGCTTTCTTT. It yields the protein CSAAGGGEAFF.

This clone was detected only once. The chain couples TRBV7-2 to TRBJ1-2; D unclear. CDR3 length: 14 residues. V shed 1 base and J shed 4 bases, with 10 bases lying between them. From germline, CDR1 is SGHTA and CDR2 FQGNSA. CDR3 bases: TGTGCCAGCAGCTTAGGGGAGGGAAGCTATGGCTACACCTTC. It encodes CASSLGEGSYGYTF.

The CDR3 DNA reads as TGTGCCAGCTCACCGGGACAGGGACTCGAGCAGTACTTC. This codes for CASSPGQGLEQYF. The chain combines TRBV18 with TRBJ2-7; TRBD1 matches 9 bases. The V segment lost 3 bases and the J segment 6 bases; nucleotides outside the gene matches: 3. The CDR3 covers 13 residues. CDR1 and CDR2 from the germline V gene are KGHSH and LQKENI.

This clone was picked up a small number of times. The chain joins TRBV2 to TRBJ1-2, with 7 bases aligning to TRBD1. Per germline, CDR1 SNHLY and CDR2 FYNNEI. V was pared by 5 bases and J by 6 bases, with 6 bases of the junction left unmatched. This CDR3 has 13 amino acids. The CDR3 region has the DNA TGTGCCAGCAGTACCGGCAGGGGGGATGGCTACACCTTC. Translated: CASSTGRGDGYTF.

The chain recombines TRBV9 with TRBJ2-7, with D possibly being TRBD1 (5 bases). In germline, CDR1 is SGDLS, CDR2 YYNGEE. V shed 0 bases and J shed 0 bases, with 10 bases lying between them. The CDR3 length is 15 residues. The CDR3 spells CASSVGQKSSYEQYF. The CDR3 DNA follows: TGTGCCAGCAGCGTAGGACAGAAAAGCTCCTACGAGCAGTACTTC.